This T cell receptor beta chain was sequenced in a study of chemoradiotherapy in HPV16-positive cancers. This CDR3 is 13 amino acids long. Trimming stripped 3 bases from V and 5 bases from J, with 11 bases between. Germline V gives CDR1 SGDLS, CDR2 YYNGEE. Profiling relied on immunoSEQ multiplex PCR, and the TCRdb table lists in-frame clones only, not all of them. The sample carries some 25,000 clones, around 90% recorded once. J is TRBJ2-5 and V is TRBV9, with D perhaps matching TRBD1 (5 bases). The sample was blood, taken from a patient who underwent chemoradiotherapy. The sequence was collected from a human donor with HPV-associated anogenital cancer. CDR3 residues: CASSEGNRETQYF. CDR3 coding DNA: TGTGCCAGCAGCGAGGGGAATAGGGAGACCCAGTACTTC.